One and the same sample provided the 31 T cell receptor beta chains below, sequenced in a study of blood T cell repertoires in COVID-19. This table comes from immunoSEQ multiplex PCR, and its TCRdb copy is limited to in-frame clones, with some not included. The sample lists around 60,000 clones, about 84% seen once, with 7.2% in the top ten. What was sequenced was peripheral blood. The receptors derive from a man aged 60 to 75 with acute or convalescent COVID-19.

A few counts support this clone. The rearrangement uses TRBV10-3 and TRBJ2-7, with TRBD1 matching over 11 bases. Looked up from germline, CDR1 is ENHRY and CDR2 is SYGVKD. This CDR3 spans 14 amino acids. The J segment lost 2 bases and the V segment lost 5 bases, leaving 2 bases of the junction unmatched. The CDR3 bases are TGTGCCATCAGTTCGGGACAGGGGGCCTACGAGCAGTACTTC. Translation: CAISSGQGAYEQYF.

The V and J genes are TRBV12-3 or TRBV12-4 and TRBJ1-1; tentatively, D is TRBD1 (6 bases). This CDR3 has 13 amino acids. The V gene lost 7 bases and the J gene lost 6 bases, with 15 bases spanning the gap. Here the CDR3 DNA reads TGTGCCAGCATCGCCCAGGGGAGGGCTGAAGCTTTCTTT. This sequence encodes CASIAQGRAEAFF.

CDR3: CASSLVSGYGNTIYF. The CDR3 DNA follows: TGTGCCAGCAGCTTAGTCAGTGGTTATGGAAACACCATATATTTT. The rearrangement joins TRBV11-2 to TRBJ1-3; D not resolved. The CDR3 totals 15 residues. CDR1 and CDR2 from the germline V gene are SGHAT and FQNNGV. Deletions cut 1 base from V and 3 bases from J, with 10 bases between.

V gene TRBV12-5 combines with J gene TRBJ2-1, with TRBD1 identical over 12 bases. V lost 8 bases to trimming and J lost 6 bases; unmatched junction nucleotides: 8. The CDR3 sequence is 15 residues long. CDR1 and CDR2 from the germline V gene are LGHNT and FRNRAP. The CDR3 bases are TGTGCTAGTTCTGAACCGGGACAGGGGGCCAATGAGCAGTTCTTC. Protein product: CASSEPGQGANEQFF.

The rearrangement joins TRBV7-8 to TRBJ1-4; a possible D gene is TRBD1 (6 bases). CDR1 is SGHVS, CDR2 FQNEAQ, per germline. V was clipped by 5 bases and J by 4 bases, with 14 bases between them. There are 15 residues in the CDR3. The CDR3 DNA reads TGTGCCAGCAGCAGCGGACAGCCGGGTAATGAAAAACTGTTTTTT. Residues: CASSSGQPGNEKLFF.

The V and J genes are TRBV4-1 and TRBJ2-5, with no clear D. The V gene's germline CDR1 is MGHRA and CDR2 YSYEKL. The ends were cut back, 0 bases at V and 6 bases at J, with 5 bases in the middle. The length of the CDR3 is 12 residues. The CDR3 nucleotides read TGCGCCAGCAGCCAAGATCCTCAGACCCAGTACTTC. This codes for CASSQDPQTQYF.

J is TRBJ2-2 and V is TRBV6-5; maybe TRBD1 (5 bases). The length of the CDR3 is 15 residues. Germline V gene data show CDR1 as MNHEY and CDR2 as SVGAGI. CDR3 sequence (DNA): TGTGCAGCCGAGGTAACAGGTTCGAACACCGGGGAGCTGTTTTTT. It translates to CAAEVTGSNTGELFF.

V and J are TRBV6-2 or TRBV6-3 and TRBJ1-5; 8 bases match TRBD1. Trimming removed 0 bases from V and 1 base from J; junction bases left unmatched: 8. The CDR3 extends over 18 amino acids. Germline-derived CDR1 and CDR2 are MNHEY and SVGEGT. As DNA, the CDR3 is TGTGCCAGCAGTTACTCGGCAGGGGGCATTGGAAGCAATCAGCCCCAGCATTTT. This gives the protein CASSYSAGGIGSNQPQHF.

This chain links TRBV6-1 with TRBJ2-1, with a tentative D call TRBD2 (6 bases). The V end lost 1 base, the J end lost 7 bases, and 20 bases lay between the germline ends. CDR3 length equals 17 residues. The V gene's germline CDR1 is MNHNS and CDR2 SASEGT. CDR3 sequence: CASSEGSSGPPRNEQFF. CDR3 coding DNA: TGTGCCAGCAGTGAAGGTTCCAGCGGGCCCCCTAGGAATGAGCAGTTCTTC.

The chain carries TRBV12-1 and TRBJ1-2; TRBD1 reflects the table's D call only, with no check against the DNA. TRBV12-1 is marked as a pseudogene. The CDR3 has 18 amino acids. Here the CDR3 reads CASRPRRLDRRINYGYTF. In DNA, the CDR3 is TGTGCCAGCCGGCCGCGCCGGCTTGACAGGAGAATTAACTATGGCTACACCTTC.

The chain joins TRBV5-1 to TRBJ2-1; TRBD1 matches 7 bases. The CDR3 spans 14 residues. The germline gives CDR1 SGHRS, CDR2 YFSETQ. V lost 2 bases to trimming and J lost 4 bases; unmatched junction nucleotides: 3. The CDR3 region is CASSFGQAYNEQFF. The CDR3 nucleotides read TGCGCCAGCAGCTTCGGACAGGCTTACAATGAGCAGTTCTTC.

The J gene is TRBJ2-2, the V gene TRBV27; weak D call: TRBD1 (5 bases). The CDR3 extends over 15 amino acids. The V gene's germline CDR1 is MNHEY and CDR2 SMNVEV (reference sequence). V was shortened by 4 bases and J by 2 bases, with 11 bases between the two germline ends. CDR3 DNA: TGTGCCAGCAGTTGGGCAGGGTCTAACACCGGGGAGCTGTTTTTT. Translation: CASSWAGSNTGELFF.

This chain connects TRBV9 to TRBJ2-5; 9 bases align to TRBD2. There are 15 residues in the CDR3. J gave up 5 bases and V 0 bases, and 5 bases lay outside the gene matches. Germline V CDR1 and CDR2: SGDLS, YYNGEE. The CDR3 protein is CASSVGTSVVETQYF. CDR3 sequence (DNA): TGTGCCAGCAGCGTAGGGACTAGCGTTGTGGAGACCCAGTACTTC.

The chain couples TRBV5-1 to TRBJ2-5, with D possibly matching TRBD1 (5 bases). The V gene's germline CDR1 is SGHRS and CDR2 YFSETQ. There are 12 residues in the CDR3. V dropped 5 bases and J dropped 3 bases, with 8 bases sitting between them. The CDR3 DNA is TGCGCCAGCAGGGTACAGGAAGAGACCCAGTACTTC. Translating it yields CASRVQEETQYF.

V is TRBV7-9 and J is TRBJ2-1; a possible D gene is TRBD2 (6 bases). This CDR3 is 12 amino acids long. Germline V gene data show CDR1 as SEHNR and CDR2 as FQNEAQ (reference sequence). V lost 3 bases and J 15 bases, leaving 15 bases between the germline ends. The CDR3 is CASSFILAGLFF. The CDR3, as DNA: TGTGCCAGCAGCTTTATACTAGCCGGTTTGTTCTTC.

The DNA of the CDR3 is TGTGCCAGCAGTTACTCAGGGGGGGGCCCCTACGAGCAGTACTTC. It specifies CASSYSGGGPYEQYF. The chain carries TRBV6-2 or TRBV6-3 and TRBJ2-7; TRBD2 might be the D (7 bases). The germline V gene encodes CDR1 MNHEY and CDR2 SVGEGT. The CDR3 runs 15 residues. V was cut by 0 bases and J by 2 bases, with 11 bases left in between.

The chain combines TRBV30 with TRBJ1-2; D ambiguous. CDR3 length: 13 residues. Germline V gene sequence: CDR1 GTSNPN, CDR2 SVGIG (reference sequence). The V gene lost 8 bases and the J gene lost 9 bases, with 22 bases spanning the gap. The CDR3 bases are TGTGCCACCGACATGAGGGTTGATAGGAGCTACACCTTC. Translating it yields CATDMRVDRSYTF.

The V and J genes are TRBV11-2 and TRBJ1-1; 10 nucleotides agree with TRBD1. V lost 7 bases and J lost 5; bases outside the gene matches: 7. Germline V gene sequence: CDR1 SGHAT, CDR2 FQNNGV. This CDR3 has 14 residues. Here the CDR3 DNA reads TGTGCCAGCATCCCGGGACAGGGGAATACTGAAGCTTTCTTT. This gives the protein CASIPGQGNTEAFF.

The chain joins TRBV6-1 to TRBJ1-5, with 9 bases fitting TRBD1. Germline V gene sequence: CDR1 MNHNS, CDR2 SASEGT. Trimming took 8 bases from V and 5 from J; bases not matched to a gene: 7. The CDR3 sequence is 14 residues long. The CDR3 sequence: CASSPRTGDQPQHF. The CDR3 DNA reads TGTGCCAGCTCCCCCAGGACAGGGGATCAGCCCCAGCATTTT.

The CDR3 loop is CASSSPRAGGTGELFF. DNA of the CDR3: TGTGCCAGCAGCTCACCCCGGGCAGGGGGTACCGGGGAGCTGTTTTTT. V and J are TRBV7-2 and TRBJ2-2, with 7 bases aligning to TRBD1. V lost 4 bases and J lost 5; bases outside the gene matches: 10. Germline V CDR1 and CDR2: SGHTA, FQGNSA. The CDR3 extends over 16 amino acids.

The CDR3 DNA reads as TGTGCCAGCAGTTACCGGGGTGCTGGAAACACCATATATTTT. Protein: CASSYRGAGNTIYF. The chain has TRBV6-5 and TRBJ1-3, with D uncertain. V gave up 2 bases and J gave up 2 bases, with 7 bases separating them. The length of the CDR3 is 14 residues. The germline gives CDR1 MNHEY, CDR2 SVGAGI.

The genes are TRBV6-5 and TRBJ1-1, with a tentative D call TRBD1 (6 bases). In germline, CDR1 is MNHEY, CDR2 SVGAGI. With 2 bases removed from V and 6 bases from J, the gap between germline ends came to 13 bases. This CDR3 region has 14 residues. The CDR3 is CASSYGGARSEAFF. As DNA, the CDR3 is TGTGCCAGCAGTTACGGGGGGGCTAGGTCTGAAGCTTTCTTT.

The chain is built from TRBV28 and TRBJ1-2; maybe TRBD1 (5 bases). Germline CDR1 MDHEN, CDR2 SYDVKM. CDR3 length: 14 residues. The V and J ends lost 4 bases and 5 bases respectively, with 14 bases between them. The chain's CDR3 is CASSYDSGGYGYTF. In nucleotides, the CDR3 is TGTGCCAGCAGTTACGACAGCGGGGGGTATGGCTACACCTTC.

CDR3 nucleotides: TGTGCCAGCAGTTACCTGGGTGGGGGAGGAAGGGATACGCAGTATTTT. It is translated as CASSYLGGGGRDTQYF. The chain has TRBV6-5 and TRBJ2-3; maybe TRBD2 (6 bases). V lost 2 bases, J lost 6 bases, and 18 bases lay in between. Germline V gene sequence: CDR1 MNHEY, CDR2 SVGAGI. The CDR3 runs to 16 residues.

This clone was detected only a few times. This sequence joins TRBV2 and TRBJ2-4; D gene unclear. The CDR3 extends over 16 amino acids. V dropped 2 bases and J dropped 1 base, with 12 bases sitting between them. Germline loops: CDR1 SNHLY, CDR2 FYNNEI. The CDR3 reads CASSERRHDAKNIQYF. The CDR3 DNA is TGTGCCAGCAGTGAAAGACGACACGACGCCAAAAACATTCAGTACTTC.

The rearrangement joins TRBV20-1 to TRBJ1-2, with TRBD1 identical over 8 bases. Germline V lookup: CDR1 DFQATT, CDR2 SNEGSKA (reference sequence). The CDR3 spans 13 residues. The V segment lost 3 bases and the J segment 7 bases; nucleotides outside the gene matches: 7. The CDR3 protein is CSASDRGSGGYTF. CDR3 coding DNA: TGCAGTGCTAGTGACAGGGGAAGCGGTGGCTACACCTTC.

CDR3 loop: CASSEANGYGYTF. The CDR3 DNA follows: TGTGCCAGCAGTGAAGCAAACGGCTATGGCTACACCTTC. J is TRBJ1-2 and V is TRBV6-1; no firm D call. V shed 0 bases and J shed 4 bases, with 6 bases lying between them. Germline V gene data show CDR1 as MNHNS and CDR2 as SASEGT. The CDR3 runs to 13 residues.

The V gene is TRBV7-2, the J gene TRBJ2-3; possible D gene TRBD1, 6 bases. Trimming removed 5 bases from V and 4 bases from J, with 22 bases in between. Germline values: CDR1 SGHTA, CDR2 FQGNSA. The CDR3 has 17 amino acids. The CDR3 region is CASSRMGGGGGSDTQYF. The DNA for the CDR3 is TGTGCCAGCAGCAGAATGGGTGGTGGGGGCGGATCAGATACGCAGTATTTT.

The chain uses TRBV19 and TRBJ2-1, with D unclear. The CDR3 runs 14 residues. V was shortened by 1 base and J by 8 bases, with 12 bases between the two germline ends. Germline lookup yields CDR1 LNHDA and CDR2 SQIVND (reference sequence). The CDR3 DNA is TGTGCCAGTAGTATAGTCGGCAGGCACGATGAGCAGTTCTTC. Translation: CASSIVGRHDEQFF.

V is TRBV9 and J is TRBJ2-7, with D possibly matching TRBD1 (5 bases). Germline CDR1 reads SGDLS; CDR2 reads YYNGEE. V lost 3 bases and J lost 3, with 7 bases in between. The CDR3 runs 12 residues. The CDR3 DNA reads as TGTGCCAGCAGCGGGCAGGGCTACGAGCAGTACTTC. This codes for CASSGQGYEQYF.

V is TRBV4-1 and J is TRBJ2-7; 9 bases align to TRBD1. V gave up 9 bases and J gave up 0 bases; unmatched junction bases: 18. The CDR3 is 18 amino acids. Germline V CDR1 and CDR2: MGHRA, YSYEKL. CDR3 amino acids: CASSHTYRGRNHSYEQYF. The CDR3 DNA is TGCGCCAGTTCGCATACGTACAGGGGGCGGAATCACTCCTACGAGCAGTACTTC.